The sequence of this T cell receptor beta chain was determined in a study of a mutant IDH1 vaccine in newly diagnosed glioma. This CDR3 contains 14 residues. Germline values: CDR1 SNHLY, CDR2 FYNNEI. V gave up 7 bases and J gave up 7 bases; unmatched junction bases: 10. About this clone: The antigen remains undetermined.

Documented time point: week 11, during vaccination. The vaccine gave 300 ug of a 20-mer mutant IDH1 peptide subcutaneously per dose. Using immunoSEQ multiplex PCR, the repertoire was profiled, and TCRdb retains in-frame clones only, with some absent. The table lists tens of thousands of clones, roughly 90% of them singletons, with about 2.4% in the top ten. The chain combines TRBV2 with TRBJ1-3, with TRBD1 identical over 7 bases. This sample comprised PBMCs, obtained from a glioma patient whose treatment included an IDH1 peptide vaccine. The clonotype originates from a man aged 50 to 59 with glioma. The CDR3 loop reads CASNLPDRVNTIYF. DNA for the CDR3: TGTGCCAGCAACCTCCCCGACAGGGTTAACACCATATATTTT.